The clone carrying this TCR beta chain has a handful of counts. The antigen remains undetermined. Other DNA sequences in the sample encode the same CDR3. Donors had nominal health at sampling but likely had unrecorded immune exposures. This entry is derived from a study of cytomegalovirus exposure and HLA in healthy donors. Across the study: Tens of millions of unique TCRs from HLA-typed donors were held in an early release of data.

13 Jbeta primers and 60 Vbeta primers were used for the PCR. Using immunoSEQ multiplex PCR, the repertoire was profiled, and TCRdb retains in-frame clones only, with some absent. The sample consists of 150,000 to 200,000 clones, 75% to 80% of them appearing once. Per the germline V gene, CDR1 is SGDLS and CDR2 is YYNGEE. Trimming pared 0 bases from V and 4 bases from J, leaving 10 bases between. The length of the CDR3 is 14 residues. General observations from the study: A link between a missense DCLRE1C variant and TCR beta V- and J-gene trimming emerged from a later analysis. The listing of 160 or so TCR beta chains classed them as cytomegalovirus-associated.

This receptor was taken from a woman in her 30s in good health and CMV-seropositive. Material: PBMCs. The rearrangement joins TRBV9 to TRBJ2-5; possibly TRBD1 for D (5 bases). CDR3 region: CASSVGGDGETQYF. Written as DNA, the CDR3 is TGTGCCAGCAGCGTAGGGGGCGACGGAGAGACCCAGTACTTC.